This T cell receptor beta chain comes out of a study of blood T cell repertoires in COVID-19. Study information: There were acute and convalescent COVID-19 samples, and they came from the United States, Italy and Spain. The cDNA or gDNA used as material had been derived from T cells, B-cell-depleted T cells, or PBMCs.

Original processing notes: Estimated nucleated cell counts came from reference gene primer amplification. Sequencing was performed with immunoSEQ multiplex PCR; in TCRdb, only in-frame clones are kept and a portion is missing. That table furnishes V, J and clone size, whereas the DNA furnished D and trimming. This table holds a few hundred thousand clones, around nine tenths found once. The CDR3 loop spans 15 amino acids. The germline CDR1 and CDR2 sequences are SGHKS and YYEKEE (reference sequence). Trimming left V 5 bases short and J 2 bases short, with 14 bases between. The Seattle patients, enrolled during active infection, were followed longitudinally.

The sample taken for sequencing was peripheral blood. The genes are TRBV5-5 and TRBJ1-3; possible D gene TRBD1, 5 bases. This clonotype was obtained from a woman aged 25 to 39 with COVID-19, enrolled during active disease. Here the CDR3 DNA reads TGTGCCAGCAGTTCACGGGGGGTAACTGGAAACACCATATATTTT. Amino acids: CASSSRGVTGNTIYF.